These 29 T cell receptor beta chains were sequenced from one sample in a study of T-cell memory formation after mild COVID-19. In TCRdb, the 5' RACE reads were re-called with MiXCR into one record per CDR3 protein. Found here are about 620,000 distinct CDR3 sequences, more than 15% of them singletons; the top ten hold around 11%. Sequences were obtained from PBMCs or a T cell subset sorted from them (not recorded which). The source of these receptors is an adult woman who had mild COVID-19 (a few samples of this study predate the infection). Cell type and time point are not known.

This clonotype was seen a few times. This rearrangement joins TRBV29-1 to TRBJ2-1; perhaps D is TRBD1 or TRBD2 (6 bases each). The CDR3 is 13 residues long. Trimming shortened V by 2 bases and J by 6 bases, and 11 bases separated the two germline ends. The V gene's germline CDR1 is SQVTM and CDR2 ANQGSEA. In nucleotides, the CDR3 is TGCAGCGTTGAACCGGGGGCAGGCAATGAGCAGTTCTTC. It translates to CSVEPGAGNEQFF.

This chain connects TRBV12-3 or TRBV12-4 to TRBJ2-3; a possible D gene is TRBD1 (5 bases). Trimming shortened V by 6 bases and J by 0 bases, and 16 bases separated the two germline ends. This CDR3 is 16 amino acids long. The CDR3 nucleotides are TGTGCCAGCAGACACCGCCCGACAGTAAGCACAGATACGCAGTATTTT. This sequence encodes CASRHRPTVSTDTQYF.

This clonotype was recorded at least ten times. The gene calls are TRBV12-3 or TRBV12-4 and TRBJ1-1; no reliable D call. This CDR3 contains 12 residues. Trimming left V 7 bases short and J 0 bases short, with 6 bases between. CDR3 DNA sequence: TGTGCCAGCAAGGGCCTGAACACTGAAGCTTTCTTT. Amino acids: CASKGLNTEAFF.

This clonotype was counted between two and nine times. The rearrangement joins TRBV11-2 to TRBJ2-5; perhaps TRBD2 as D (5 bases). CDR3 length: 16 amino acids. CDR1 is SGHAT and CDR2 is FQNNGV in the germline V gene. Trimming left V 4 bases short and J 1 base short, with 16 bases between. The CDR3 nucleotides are TGTGCCAGCAGCTACAGAGCGGCGAGTACCCAAGAGACCCAGTACTTC. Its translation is CASSYRAASTQETQYF.

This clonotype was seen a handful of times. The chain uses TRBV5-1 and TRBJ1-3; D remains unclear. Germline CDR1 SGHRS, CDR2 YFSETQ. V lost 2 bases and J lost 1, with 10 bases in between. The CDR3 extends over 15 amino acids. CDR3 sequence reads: CASSFGPGSGNTIYF. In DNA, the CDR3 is TGCGCCAGCAGCTTTGGGCCCGGGTCTGGAAACACCATATATTTT.

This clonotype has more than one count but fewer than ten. The CDR3 DNA is TGTGCCAGCAGCTTAGCAGCGGGCCACACTGAAGCTTTCTTT. Residues: CASSLAAGHTEAFF. The chain joins TRBV7-9 to TRBJ1-1; D not certain. Per germline, CDR1 SEHNR and CDR2 FQNEAQ (reference sequence). The CDR3 sequence is 14 residues long. With 0 bases removed from V and 3 bases from J, the gap between germline ends came to 8 bases.

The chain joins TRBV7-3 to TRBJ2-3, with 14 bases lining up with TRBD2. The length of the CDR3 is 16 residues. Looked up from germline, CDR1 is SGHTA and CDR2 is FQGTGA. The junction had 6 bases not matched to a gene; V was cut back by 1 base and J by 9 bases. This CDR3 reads CASSLNSGLAGVTQYF. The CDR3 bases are TGTGCCAGCAGCTTAAATTCGGGACTAGCGGGGGTCACGCAGTATTTT. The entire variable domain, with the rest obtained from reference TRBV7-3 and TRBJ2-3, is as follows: GAGVSQTPSNKVTEKGKYVELRCDPISGHTALYWYRQSLGQGPEFLIYFQGTGAADDSGLPNDRFFAVRPEGSVSTLKIQRTERGDSAVYLCASSLNSGLAGVTQYFGPGTRLTVL.

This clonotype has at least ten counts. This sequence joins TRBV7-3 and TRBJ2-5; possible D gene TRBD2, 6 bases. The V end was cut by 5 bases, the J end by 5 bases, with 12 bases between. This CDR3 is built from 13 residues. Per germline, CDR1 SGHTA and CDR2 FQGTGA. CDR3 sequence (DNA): TGTGCCAGCAGCAACGGGGGTTGGGAGACCCAGTACTTC. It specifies CASSNGGWETQYF.

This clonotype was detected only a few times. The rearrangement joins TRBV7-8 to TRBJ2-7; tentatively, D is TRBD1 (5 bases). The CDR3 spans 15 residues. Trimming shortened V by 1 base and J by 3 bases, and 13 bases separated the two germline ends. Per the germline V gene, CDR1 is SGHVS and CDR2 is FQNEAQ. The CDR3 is CASSLVGAGYYEQYF. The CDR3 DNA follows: TGTGCCAGCAGCTTAGTTGGGGCAGGGTACTACGAGCAGTACTTC.

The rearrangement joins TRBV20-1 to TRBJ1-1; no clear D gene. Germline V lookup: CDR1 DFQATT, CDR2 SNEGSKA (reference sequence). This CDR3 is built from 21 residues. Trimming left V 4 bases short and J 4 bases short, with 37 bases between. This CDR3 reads CSATLPYSPSSHGRGFTEAFF. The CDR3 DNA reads TGCAGTGCTACCCTTCCCTATAGTCCCTCATCCCACGGGCGAGGGTTCACTGAAGCTTTCTTT.

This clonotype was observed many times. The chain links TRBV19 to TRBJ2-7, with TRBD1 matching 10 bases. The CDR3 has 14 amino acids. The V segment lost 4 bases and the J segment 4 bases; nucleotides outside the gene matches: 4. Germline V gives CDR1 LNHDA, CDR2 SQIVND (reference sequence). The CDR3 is CASSTGTGEYEQYF. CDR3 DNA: TGTGCCAGTAGTACCGGGACAGGGGAATACGAGCAGTACTTC.

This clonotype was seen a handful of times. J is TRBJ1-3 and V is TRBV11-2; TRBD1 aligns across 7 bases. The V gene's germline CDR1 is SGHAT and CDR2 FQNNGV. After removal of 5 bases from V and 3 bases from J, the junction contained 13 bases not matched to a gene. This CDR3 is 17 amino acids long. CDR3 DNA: TGTGCCAGCAGCCCCTCCCCGGTAGGGGGCTTTGGAAACACCATATATTTT. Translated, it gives CASSPSPVGGFGNTIYF.

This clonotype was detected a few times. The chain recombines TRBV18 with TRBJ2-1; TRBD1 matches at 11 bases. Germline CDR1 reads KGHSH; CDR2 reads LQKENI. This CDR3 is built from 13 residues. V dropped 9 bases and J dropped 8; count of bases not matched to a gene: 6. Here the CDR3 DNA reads TGTGCCAGTACAGGGACAGGGGGATATGAGCAGTTCTTC. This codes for CASTGTGGYEQFF.

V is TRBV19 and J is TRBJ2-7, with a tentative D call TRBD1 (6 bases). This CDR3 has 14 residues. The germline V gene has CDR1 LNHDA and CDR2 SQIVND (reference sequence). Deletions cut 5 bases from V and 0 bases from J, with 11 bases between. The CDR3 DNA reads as TGTGCCAGTAGTTCCGGACAGTCCTCCTACGAGCAGTACTTC. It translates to CASSSGQSSYEQYF.

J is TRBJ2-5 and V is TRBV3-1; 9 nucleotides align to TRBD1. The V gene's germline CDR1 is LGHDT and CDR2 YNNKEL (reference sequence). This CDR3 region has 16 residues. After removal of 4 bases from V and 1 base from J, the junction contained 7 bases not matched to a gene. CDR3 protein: CASSRGQGSPQETQYF. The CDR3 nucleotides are TGTGCCAGCAGCCGAGGACAGGGGAGTCCCCAAGAGACCCAGTACTTC.

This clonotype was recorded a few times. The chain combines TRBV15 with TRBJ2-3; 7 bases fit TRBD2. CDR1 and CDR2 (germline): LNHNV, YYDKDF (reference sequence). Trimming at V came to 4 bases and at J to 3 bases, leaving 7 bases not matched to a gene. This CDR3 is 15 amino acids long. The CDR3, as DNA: TGTGCCACCAGCAAAGGACTAGGTGTGACAGATACGCAGTATTTT. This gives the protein CATSKGLGVTDTQYF. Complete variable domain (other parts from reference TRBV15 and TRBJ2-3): DAMVIQNPRYQVTQFGKPVTLSCSQTLNHNVMYWYQQKSSQAPKLLFHYYDKDFNNEADTPDNFQSRRPNTSFCFLDIRSPGLGDTAMYLCATSKGLGVTDTQYFGPGTRLTVL.

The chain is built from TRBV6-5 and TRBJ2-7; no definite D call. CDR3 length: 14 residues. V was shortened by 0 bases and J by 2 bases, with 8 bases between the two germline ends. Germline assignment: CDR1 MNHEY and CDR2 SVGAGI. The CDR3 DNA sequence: TGTGCCAGCAGTTACTCCCCGTGGACCTACGAGCAGTACTTC. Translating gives CASSYSPWTYEQYF.

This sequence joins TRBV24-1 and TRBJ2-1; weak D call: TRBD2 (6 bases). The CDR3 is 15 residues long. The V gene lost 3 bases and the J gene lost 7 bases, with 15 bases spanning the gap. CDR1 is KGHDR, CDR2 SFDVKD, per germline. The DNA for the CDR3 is TGTGCCACCAGTGATCCGGGACTGGGGTCGAATGAGCAGTTCTTC. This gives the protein CATSDPGLGSNEQFF.

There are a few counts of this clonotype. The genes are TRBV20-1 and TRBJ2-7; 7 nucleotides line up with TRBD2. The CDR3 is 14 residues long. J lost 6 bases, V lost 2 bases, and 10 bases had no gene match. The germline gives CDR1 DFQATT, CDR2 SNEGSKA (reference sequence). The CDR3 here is CSARLWEGLSEQYF. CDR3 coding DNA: TGCAGTGCTAGACTCTGGGAGGGCCTCTCCGAGCAGTACTTC.

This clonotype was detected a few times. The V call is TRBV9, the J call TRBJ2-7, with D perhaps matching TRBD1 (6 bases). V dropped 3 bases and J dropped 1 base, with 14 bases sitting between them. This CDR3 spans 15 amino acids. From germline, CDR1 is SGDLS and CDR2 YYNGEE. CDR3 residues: CASSETGQPSYEQYF. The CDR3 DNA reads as TGTGCCAGCAGCGAAACCGGACAGCCTTCCTACGAGCAGTACTTC.

The CDR3 reads CSVPSGYGYTF. The CDR3 DNA sequence: TGCAGTGTTCCGTCAGGCTATGGCTACACCTTC. The chain carries TRBV20-1 and TRBJ1-2; D uncertain. The germline CDR1 and CDR2 sequences are DFQATT and SNEGSKA (reference sequence). Trimming stripped 7 bases from V and 4 bases from J, with 10 bases between. This CDR3 has 11 residues.

The CDR3 nucleotides are TGTGCCAGCAGTTCTCCCACCGGGACCACACGCACAGATACGCAGTATTTT. The encoded protein is CASSSPTGTTRTDTQYF. V usage is TRBV27 and J usage is TRBJ2-3; D might be TRBD1 or TRBD2, each matching 5 bases. The CDR3 is made up of 17 amino acids. CDR1 and CDR2 (germline): MNHEY, SMNVEV (reference sequence). Between the trimmed V and J ends, which lost 4 bases and 1 base, there was a span of 18 bases.

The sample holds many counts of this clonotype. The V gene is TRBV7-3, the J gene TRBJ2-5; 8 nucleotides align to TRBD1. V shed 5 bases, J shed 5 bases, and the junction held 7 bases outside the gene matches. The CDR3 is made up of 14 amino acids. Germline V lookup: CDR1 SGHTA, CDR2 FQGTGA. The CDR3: CASSPAGGRETQYF. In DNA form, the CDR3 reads TGTGCCAGCAGCCCGGCAGGGGGCAGGGAGACCCAGTACTTC. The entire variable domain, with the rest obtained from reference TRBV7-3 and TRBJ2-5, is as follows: GAGVSQTPSNKVTEKGKYVELRCDPISGHTALYWYRQSLGQGPEFLIYFQGTGAADDSGLPNDRFFAVRPEGSVSTLKIQRTERGDSAVYLCASSPAGGRETQYFGPGTRLLVL.

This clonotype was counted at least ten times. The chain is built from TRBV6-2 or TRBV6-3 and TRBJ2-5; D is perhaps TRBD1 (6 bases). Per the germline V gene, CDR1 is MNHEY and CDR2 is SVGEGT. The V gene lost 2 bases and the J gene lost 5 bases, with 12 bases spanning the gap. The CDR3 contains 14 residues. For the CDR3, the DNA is TGTGCCAGCAGTTACGGGGGCAGCGTGGAGACCCAGTACTTC. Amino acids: CASSYGGSVETQYF.

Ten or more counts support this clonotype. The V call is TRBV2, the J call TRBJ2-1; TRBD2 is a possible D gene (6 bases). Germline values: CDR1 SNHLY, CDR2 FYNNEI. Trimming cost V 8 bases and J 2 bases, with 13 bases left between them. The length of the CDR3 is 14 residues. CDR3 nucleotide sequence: TGTGCCAGCCTTTGGGGGGTTGCCTACAATGAGCAGTTCTTC. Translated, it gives CASLWGVAYNEQFF.

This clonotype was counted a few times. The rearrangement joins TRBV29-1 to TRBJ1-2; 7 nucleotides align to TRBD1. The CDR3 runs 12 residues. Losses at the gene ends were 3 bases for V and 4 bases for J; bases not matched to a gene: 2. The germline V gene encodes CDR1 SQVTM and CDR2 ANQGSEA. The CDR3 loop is CSVEGDSYGYTF. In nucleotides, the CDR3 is TGCAGCGTTGAGGGGGACAGCTATGGCTACACCTTC.

DNA for the CDR3: TGTGCCAGCAGTGAACGACAGAGAGACTACGAGCAGTACTTC. This encodes CASSERQRDYEQYF. The chain combines TRBV6-1 with TRBJ2-7, with TRBD1 as a possible D gene (5 bases). This CDR3 is built from 14 residues. V was clipped by 2 bases and J by 3 bases, with 11 bases between them. Germline V lookup: CDR1 MNHNS, CDR2 SASEGT.

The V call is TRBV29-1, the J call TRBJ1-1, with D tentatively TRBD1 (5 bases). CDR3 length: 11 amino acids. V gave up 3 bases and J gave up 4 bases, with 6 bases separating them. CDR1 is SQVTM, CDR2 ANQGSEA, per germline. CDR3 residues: CSVDGATEAFF. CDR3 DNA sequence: TGCAGCGTTGATGGGGCCACTGAAGCTTTCTTT.

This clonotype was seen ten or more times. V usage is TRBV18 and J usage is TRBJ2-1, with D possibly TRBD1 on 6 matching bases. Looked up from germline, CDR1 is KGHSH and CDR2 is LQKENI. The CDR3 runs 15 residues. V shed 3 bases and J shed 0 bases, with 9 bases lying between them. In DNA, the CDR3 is TGTGCCAGCTCACCGGGGGCAGTCTCCTACAATGAGCAGTTCTTC. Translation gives CASSPGAVSYNEQFF.